The source of this T cell receptor beta chain is a study of blood T cells in healthy people across ages. Findings of the study overall: In these data, TCR beta diversity tracked strongly with naive T cell percentage. Long-lived donors exceeded aged donors in naive CD4+ cells and diversity.

About this clonotype itself: Its target is not known. A read error may produce the germline difference seen at one junction end.

For the second PCR, which ran for roughly 6 to 11 cycles, a sample-barcoded 5' primer and a J-beta primer mix were used. TCRdb recomputed calls from the 5' RACE reads with MiXCR, one row per CDR3 protein. The sample yields more than 700,000 distinct CDR3 sequences, about 47% seen once. Germline V gives CDR1 MNHEY, CDR2 SVGEGT. CDR3 size: 15 residues. The sequence derives from a man older than 75 in good health. The chain has TRBV6-2 or TRBV6-3 and TRBJ2-1; 9 bases agree with TRBD1. Sample: blood. CDR3 sequence: CASSQQGAFYNEQLF. DNA for the CDR3: TGTGCCAGCAGTCAACAGGGGGCATTCTACAATGAGCAGTTGTTC.